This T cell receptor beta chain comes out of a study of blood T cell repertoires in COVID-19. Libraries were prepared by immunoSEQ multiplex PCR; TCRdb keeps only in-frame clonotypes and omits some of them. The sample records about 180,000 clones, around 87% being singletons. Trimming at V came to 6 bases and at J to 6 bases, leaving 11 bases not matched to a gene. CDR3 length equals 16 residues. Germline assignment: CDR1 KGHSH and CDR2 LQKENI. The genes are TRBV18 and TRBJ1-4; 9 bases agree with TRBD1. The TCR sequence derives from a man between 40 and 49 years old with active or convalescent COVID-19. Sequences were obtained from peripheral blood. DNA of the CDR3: TGTGCCAGCTCTCAAGTTACCGGGACAGGGTATGAAAAACTGTTTTTT. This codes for CASSQVTGTGYEKLFF.